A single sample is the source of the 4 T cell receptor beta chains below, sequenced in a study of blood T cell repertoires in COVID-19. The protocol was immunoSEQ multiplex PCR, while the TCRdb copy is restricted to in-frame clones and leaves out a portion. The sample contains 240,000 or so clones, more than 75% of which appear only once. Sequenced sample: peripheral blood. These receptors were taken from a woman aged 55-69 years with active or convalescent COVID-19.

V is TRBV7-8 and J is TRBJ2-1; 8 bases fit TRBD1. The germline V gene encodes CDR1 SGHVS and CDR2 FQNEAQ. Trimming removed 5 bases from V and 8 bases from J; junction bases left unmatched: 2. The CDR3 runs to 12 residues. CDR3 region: CASSGQGHEQFF. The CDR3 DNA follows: TGTGCCAGCAGCGGACAGGGTCATGAGCAGTTCTTC. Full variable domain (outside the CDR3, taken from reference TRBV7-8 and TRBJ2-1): GAGVSQSPRYKVAKRGQDVALRCDPISGHVSLFWYQQALGQGPEFLTYFQNEAQLDKSGLPSDRFFAERPEGSVSTLKIQRTQQEDSAVYLCASSGQGHEQFFGPGTRLTVL.

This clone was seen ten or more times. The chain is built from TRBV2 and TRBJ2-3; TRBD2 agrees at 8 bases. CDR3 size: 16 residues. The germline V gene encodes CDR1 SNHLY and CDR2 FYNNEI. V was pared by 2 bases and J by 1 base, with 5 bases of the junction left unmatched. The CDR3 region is CASSEMRGVGTDTQYF. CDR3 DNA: TGTGCCAGCAGTGAAATGCGGGGGGTAGGCACAGATACGCAGTATTTT.

The CDR3 DNA follows: TGTGCCAGCCGAGGCGGGGCAGGGAGTAATTCACCCCTCCACTTT. Encoded protein: CASRGGAGSNSPLHF. This chain links TRBV27 with TRBJ1-6, with a weak D call TRBD1 (5 bases). Germline CDR1 MNHEY, CDR2 SMNVEV (reference sequence). Trimming removed 8 bases at V and 6 bases at J, with 17 bases between. There are 15 residues in the CDR3.

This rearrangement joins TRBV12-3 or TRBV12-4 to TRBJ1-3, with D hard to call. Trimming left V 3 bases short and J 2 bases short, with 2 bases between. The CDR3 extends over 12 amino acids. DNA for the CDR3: TGTGCCAGCAGTTTCACTGGAAACACCATATATTTT. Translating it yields CASSFTGNTIYF.